Each of the 16 T cell receptor beta chains below was sequenced from the same sample in a study of graft-versus-host responses after intestinal transplantation. Assay: immunoSEQ multiplex PCR; the TCRdb copy retains only in-frame clones and omits some. This sample has 23,000 or so clones, with 40% found just once. The source was alloreactive CD4+ T cells from a mixed lymphocyte reaction culture, collected before intestinal transplant. Subset reported: CFSE-low proliferating T cells sorted from approximately 6-day pre-transplant mixed lymphocyte reaction (GvH or HvG direction). The receptor set was obtained from a human patient who received an intestinal transplant.

CDR3 region: CATRTAGTDTQYF. The CDR3 nucleotides read TGTGCCACTCGGACAGCCGGCACAGATACGCAGTATTTT. The J gene is TRBJ2-3, the V gene TRBV15; D possibly corresponds to TRBD1 (6 bases). CDR1 and CDR2 (germline): LNHNV, YYDKDF (reference sequence). CDR3 size: 13 residues. V lost 9 bases and J lost 1, with 11 bases in between.

The V and J genes are TRBV28 and TRBJ2-7; TRBD2 matches 13 bases. This CDR3 spans 16 amino acids. J was trimmed by 1 base and V by 2 bases; bases with no gene match: 2. Germline assignment: CDR1 MDHEN and CDR2 SYDVKM. The CDR3 loop is CASSLLLAGGSYEQYF. CDR3 bases: TGTGCCAGCAGTTTACTACTAGCGGGAGGGTCCTACGAGCAGTACTTC. The full variable domain, with the rest looked up from reference TRBV28 and TRBJ2-7, is DVKVTQSSRYLVKRTGEKVFLECVQDMDHENMFWYRQDPGLGLRLIYFSYDVKMKEKGDIPEGYSVSREKKERFSLILESASTNQTSMYLCASSLLLAGGSYEQYFGPGTRLTVT.

This chain connects TRBV13 to TRBJ2-1; 7 bases line up with TRBD1. V trimming: 1 base; J trimming: 5 bases; junction bases outside the gene matches: 2. CDR1 and CDR2 from the germline V gene are PRHDT and FYEKMQ (reference sequence). The CDR3 spans 14 residues. CDR3 sequence: CASSLDRGHNEQFF. The DNA of the CDR3 is TGTGCCAGCAGCTTAGACAGGGGACACAATGAGCAGTTCTTC.

The chain recombines TRBV4-3 with TRBJ2-3; D may be TRBD2 (5 bases). The germline V gene encodes CDR1 LGHNA and CDR2 YSLEER. The CDR3 sequence is 17 residues long. V was cut by 0 bases and J by 2 bases, with 15 bases left in between. In DNA, the CDR3 is TGCGCCAGCAGCCAAGACGTCGGCTTGACTATCACAGATACGCAGTATTTT. This encodes CASSQDVGLTITDTQYF.

Relative to its sample, this clone is medium-sized (0.01 to 0.1%). V is TRBV6-5 and J is TRBJ1-1, with D maybe TRBD1 (6 bases). The germline V gene encodes CDR1 MNHEY and CDR2 SVGAGI. The CDR3 runs to 16 residues. The V gene lost 0 bases and the J gene lost 6 bases, with 17 bases spanning the gap. CDR3 in DNA: TGTGCCAGCAGTTACTCGAGCGTCAGGGGACGGGCTGAAGCTTTCTTT. Protein sequence: CASSYSSVRGRAEAFF.

This clone has only a few counts. V is TRBV9 and J is TRBJ1-2, with 11 bases matching TRBD1. The CDR3 has 13 residues. The V gene end was trimmed by 3 bases and the J gene end by 7 bases; junction bases not matched to a gene: 2. Germline V CDR1 and CDR2: SGDLS, YYNGEE. In nucleotides, the CDR3 is TGTGCCAGCAGCGCGGGACAGGGGGGTGGCTACACCTTC. It yields the protein CASSAGQGGGYTF.

The CDR3 protein is CASSLGGRQGYTDTQYF. The DNA of the CDR3 is TGTGCCAGCAGCTTAGGGGGGAGACAGGGATACACAGATACGCAGTATTTT. The rearrangement joins TRBV7-2 to TRBJ2-3, with 7 bases lining up with TRBD1. V trimming: 1 base; J trimming: 2 bases; junction bases outside the gene matches: 9. Germline V lookup: CDR1 SGHTA, CDR2 FQGNSA. This CDR3 is built from 17 residues.

The CDR3 is CASSQGSGAYQETQYF. The CDR3 DNA is TGCGCCAGCAGCCAGGGTAGCGGGGCCTACCAAGAGACCCAGTACTTC. V is TRBV4-1 and J is TRBJ2-5, with 8 bases matching TRBD2. The CDR3 contains 16 residues. V gave up 3 bases and J gave up 0 bases; unmatched junction bases: 6. From germline, CDR1 is MGHRA and CDR2 YSYEKL.

This clone turned up a few times. This chain joins TRBV5-1 and TRBJ2-5; unclear D gene. Germline-derived CDR1 and CDR2 are SGHRS and YFSETQ. V dropped 4 bases and J dropped 5 bases, with 9 bases sitting between them. The CDR3 totals 12 residues. CDR3 nucleotide sequence: TGCGCCAGCAGCCTAACCGGGGAGACCCAGTACTTC. It yields the protein CASSLTGETQYF.

The V gene is TRBV10-3, the J gene TRBJ2-3; TRBD2 is a possible D gene (5 bases). Germline V gene data show CDR1 as ENHRY and CDR2 as SYGVKD. V gave up 2 bases and J gave up 2 bases, with 8 bases separating them. The CDR3 covers 14 residues. CDR3 amino acids: CAISEAGVTDTQYF. As DNA, the CDR3 is TGTGCCATCAGTGAGGCCGGGGTCACAGATACGCAGTATTTT.

This clone appeared a few times. This chain connects TRBV28 to TRBJ2-3; D is undetermined. Trimming removed 8 bases at V and 1 base at J, with 16 bases between. Per germline, CDR1 MDHEN and CDR2 SYDVKM. This CDR3 is built from 15 residues. CDR3 residues: CASASSALGTDTQYF. The CDR3, as DNA: TGTGCCAGCGCTTCCTCGGCCCTAGGCACAGATACGCAGTATTTT.

This clone was seen only a few times. The genes are TRBV6-1 and TRBJ1-5; D might be TRBD1 (5 bases). V was cut by 8 bases and J by 3 bases, with 11 bases left in between. CDR3 length: 13 amino acids. Germline CDR1 reads MNHNS; CDR2 reads SASEGT. DNA for the CDR3: TGTGCCAGCGAGACAGCGAACAATCAGCCCCAGCATTTT. Its translation is CASETANNQPQHF.

The chain joins TRBV5-1 to TRBJ2-3; maybe TRBD2 (6 bases). CDR1 SGHRS and CDR2 YFSETQ come from the germline V gene. This CDR3 has 16 residues. Trimming stripped 2 bases from V and 2 bases from J, with 15 bases between. As DNA, the CDR3 is TGCGCCAGCAGCTTATCCTATGGGGGGACCACAGATACGCAGTATTTT. Encoded protein: CASSLSYGGTTDTQYF. Combining the CDR3 with reference TRBV5-1 and TRBJ2-3 gives the whole variable domain KAGVTQTPRYLIKTRGQQVTLSCSPISGHRSVSWYQQTPGQGLQFLFEYFSETQRNKGNFPGRFSGRQFSNSRSEMNVSTLELGDSALYLCASSLSYGGTTDTQYFGPGTRLTVL.

This clone was counted between two and nine times. The V call is TRBV5-1, the J call TRBJ2-1, with 8 bases fitting TRBD1. The V and J ends lost 6 bases and 1 base, in that order; junction bases with no gene match: 6. CDR3 size: 15 residues. Germline values: CDR1 SGHRS, CDR2 YFSETQ. The CDR3 DNA reads as TGCGCCAGCAACGTGAGGACAGGGTCCTACAATGAGCAGTTCTTC. Translated, it gives CASNVRTGSYNEQFF.

This clone has just a few counts. The rearrangement links TRBV28 to TRBJ1-2, with TRBD1 as a possible D gene (6 bases). Germline-derived CDR1 and CDR2 are MDHEN and SYDVKM. Trimming shortened V by 7 bases and J by 9 bases, and 21 bases separated the two germline ends. CDR3 length: 14 residues. CDR3 nucleotides: TGTGCCAGCATCATGGGTGGGGGGGGCGAACGCTACACCTTC. Residues: CASIMGGGGERYTF.

Only one count was recorded for this clone. V and J are TRBV4-1 and TRBJ2-7; the match to TRBD2 covers 12 bases. This CDR3 has 17 amino acids. The germline CDR1 and CDR2 sequences are MGHRA and YSYEKL. V trimming: 0 bases; J trimming: 2 bases; junction bases outside the gene matches: 5. The CDR3 nucleotides are TGCGCCAGCAGCCAAGATTGGCTAGCGGGAGGGACCTACGAGCAGTACTTC. It yields the protein CASSQDWLAGGTYEQYF.